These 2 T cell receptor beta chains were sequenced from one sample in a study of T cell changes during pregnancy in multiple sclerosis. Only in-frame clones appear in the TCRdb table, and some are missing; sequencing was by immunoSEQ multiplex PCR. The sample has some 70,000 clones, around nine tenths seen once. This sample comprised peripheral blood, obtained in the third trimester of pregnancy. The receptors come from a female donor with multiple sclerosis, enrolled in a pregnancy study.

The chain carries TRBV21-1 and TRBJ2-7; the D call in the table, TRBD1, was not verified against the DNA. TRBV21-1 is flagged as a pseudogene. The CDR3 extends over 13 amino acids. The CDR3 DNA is TGTGCCAGCAGCAGGGACAGCTCCTACGAGCAGTACTTC. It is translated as CASSRDSSYEQYF.

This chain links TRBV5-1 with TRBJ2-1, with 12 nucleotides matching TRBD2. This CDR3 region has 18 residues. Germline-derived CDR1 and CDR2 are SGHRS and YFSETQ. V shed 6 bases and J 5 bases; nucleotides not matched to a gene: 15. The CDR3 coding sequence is TGCGCCAGCAATTCCCTACTAGCGGGGGGCTCTAACGACAATGAGCAGTTCTTC. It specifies CASNSLLAGGSNDNEQFF.